This T cell receptor (beta chain) was recovered during a study of T-cell reconstitution after alpha-beta-depleted transplantation in children. Study observations and caveats: There were reportedly several hundred expanded graft clones from which alpha-beta T cells came about two months after transplant. T-cell counts and diversity at one year post-transplant came mainly from newly produced T cells.

This CDR3 region has 12 residues. V shed 10 bases and J 4 bases; nucleotides not matched to a gene: 5. Germline lookup yields CDR1 ENHRY and CDR2 SYGVKD. Preparation of the TCRbeta library involved a method that used unique molecular identifiers. MiXCR was run by TCRdb on the PCR reads, yielding one entry per CDR3 protein. This sample has more than 120,000 distinct CDR3 sequences, with 8.5% to 10% found just once. This clonotype has at least ten counts. Its antigen is currently unknown. This specimen was PBMCs, mostly from graft donor cells, taken 180 days after TCRalphabeta/CD19-depleted stem cell transplant. The receptor's source is a female patient under 10 years old who had a stem cell transplant for congenital amegakaryocytic thrombocytopenia, so the T cells may come from the graft donor. The rearrangement links TRBV10-3 to TRBJ2-5; TRBD1 agrees at 8 bases. The CDR3 DNA follows: TGTGCCACCGGACAGGGAAGAGAGACCCAGTACTTC. As protein: CATGQGRETQYF.